This T cell receptor beta chain derives from a study of PD-1 blockade in classical Hodgkin lymphoma (dated by TCRdb to the early 2020s). Study-level background: Nivolumab dosing was 3 mg/kg intravenously every 2 weeks, continuing until either disease progression or unacceptable toxicity. A peripheral blood immune signature of response to PD-1 blockade in classical Hodgkin lymphoma was defined using TCR beta sequencing and CyTOF.

The Qiagen DNeasy kit was used to extract genomic DNA from unsorted PBMCs and from the negatively selected CD4+ and CD8+ fractions. TCR beta CDR3 regions were subjected to amplification by immunoSEQ multiplex PCR with primers that anneal to V and J segments. A synthetic immune receptor repertoire was used to minimize amplification bias, and any remaining bias was removed computationally after sequencing. The authors processed their data as follows. Custom Python scripts were used to quantify repertoire diversity as the Shannon entropy index. The unsorted, CD4+ and CD8+ repertoires were each analyzed separately, with the exception of combined analyses, where CD4+ and CD8+ sequences were merged in silico. Clonal expansion was defined as a frequency increase of at least 2-fold after treatment compared with C1D1, and clones undetected at baseline were assigned a pseudocount of 0.5. Clones with 0 or 1 copy at C1D1 were defined as singleton clones, while clones with 2 or more copies were defined as non-singleton clones. By matching protein sequences in sorted samples from the same patient, clones expanded in unsorted samples were annotated as CD4+, CD8+ or unknown. Wilcoxon tests on paired samples were used to test diversity changes from C1D1 to C4D1. TCRdb limited this immuneACCESS table to in-frame rearrangements with V and J called. A share of clones is missing; checked studies link under half to unresolved V genes, and the rest is unexplained. That table is the source of V, J and clone size, and D and trimming were worked out from the DNA. The sample table shows 75,000 to 100,000 clones, and 80% to 90% are seen once. The ten biggest clones cover roughly 16% of the sample.

Worth noting for this clone: Its target antigen remains unknown. Within one base of it there is no much larger clone, and no base qualities were kept.

The time point tag for this specimen amounts to: cycle 2 day 1 (C2D1) of nivolumab. Relapse after autologous stem cell transplantation had occurred in all trial patients, and cohorts A, B and C were distinguished by prior brentuximab vedotin exposure. The trial cohort was composed of about 54 patients with relapsed/refractory classical Hodgkin lymphoma, for whom complete response, partial response or progressive disease was recorded as best overall response. Trial patients were treated with single-agent nivolumab in the multi-cohort phase II CheckMate 205 trial. An independent review committee assessed best overall response by applying the 2007 International Working Group response criteria. Trial PBMCs were collected immediately before nivolumab initiation (C1D1) and during therapy at cycle 2 day 1 and cycle 4 day 1. Peripheral blood was collected in 8 mL Vacutainer Cell Preparation Tubes, from which PBMCs were isolated by centrifugation and then cryopreserved.

The CDR3 spans 16 residues, from the cysteine through the phenylalanine. The DNA shown is the 48-base CDR3, in frame from base 1. CDR1 is given as SGHNT and CDR2 as YYREEE, both from the germline V gene (reference sequence). V ends up 0 bases short and J 4 bases short, with an unmatched junction base count of 7. Study-level results and caveats: Baseline TCR diversity was reported as lower in newly diagnosed patients than in healthy donors, and lower still in relapsed/refractory patients. A significant rise by C4D1 was seen in CD4+ but not CD8+ TCR diversity (p=0.0027 vs p=0.16), with the rise being most apparent in complete responders (p=0.02). Patients starting nivolumab less than 1 year after ASCT had lower diversity and were excluded from later analyses to avoid confounding by immune reconstitution. Among trial patients, those achieving complete response had baseline diversity similar to that of newly diagnosed patients, while diversity was significantly lower in partial responders and progressors. The study was restricted to a single clinical trial cohort, and the causes of repertoire differences, possibly disease activity or prior therapy, were left undefined.

The chain is made from TRBV5-4 and TRBJ2-5, with TRBD2 identical over 9 junction bases. This sample comprised peripheral blood mononuclear cells (PBMCs), obtained before the second cycle of nivolumab. The TCR comes from a human donor with classical Hodgkin lymphoma. The CDR3 here reads CASSLGVAGAGETQYF. The sequenced DNA is TGTGCCAGCAGCTTGGGTGTAGCGGGAGCGGGAGAGACCCAGTACTTC.